This T cell receptor beta chain came from a study of T cells expressing NK-cell markers (dated by TCRdb to between 2020 and 2021). About the study as a whole: Under 10 donors provided sorted CD3+CD56+NKG2C+, CD3+CD56+NKG2C- and CD3+CD56-NKG2C+ T-cell subsets, whose TCR beta-chain repertoires were profiled. Among the eight sequenced donors, seven were HCMV-seropositive and one was HCMV-seronegative. The study sequenced eight donors, all healthy volunteers chosen at random: three men and five women. Libraries were sequenced as 2 x 150 bp reads on Illumina HiSeq 2000/2500, MiSeq or NextSeq.

To note about this clonotype: Its cognate antigen has yet to be identified.

What the study reported, not specific to this receptor: In several donors, the dominant CD3+CD56+NKG2C+ clonotypes were among the top 10 CD8+ clonotypes and accounted for roughly 1.0-8% of CD8+ T cells. Those dominant clonotypes were again the most abundant among CD3+CD56-NKG2C+ cells in a few donors, at roughly 28.3-60.1%. Whether the expanded NKG2C-expressing T cell clones were specific for HCMV antigens remained unclear.

Sequencing was performed on an Illumina HiSeq 2000. 5'RACE template switching, by which a universal primer site and unique molecular identifiers were added, was used to make TCR beta cDNA libraries. Priming for cDNA synthesis came from the TCR beta constant segment, and two successive PCR amplification steps followed. The authors' analysis ran thus. MIGEC was used to demultiplex reads and group the reads by UMI, and MiTCR was used to assemble and quantify clonotypes. To exclude erroneous sequences, any TCR cDNA sequence not supported by at least two reads was discarded. Downstream repertoire analysis used the tcR package, and clonotypes were matched across fractions by CDR3 nucleotide sequence plus V segment. VDJmatch was used to annotate antigen specificity against VDJdb, with one amino acid substitution in CDR3 permitted. TCRdb reanalyzed the reads, keeping one entry per CDR3 protein sequence and omitting DNA. These V and J calls are TCRdb output, not the study's own analysis. This sample's listing comprises roughly 450,000 distinct CDR3 sequences. The top ten clonotypes cover roughly 1.4% of the sample.

HCMV-specific IgG was detected in serum with a commercial ELISA kit to determine HCMV serostatus. Peripheral blood mononuclear cells were isolated from blood by Ficoll density gradient centrifugation. The TCR was taken from a woman between 45 and 60 years old in good health. Donor details come from another sample of the same person, matched by shared clones. Sequenced material: blood T cells: a sorted CD56 or NKG2C T cell subset, CD4+ or CD8+ T cells, or bulk PBMC T cells (not recorded which).

The CDR3 protein is CASSLNSKRTYYEQYF. This receptor chain uses TRBV7-3 and TRBJ2-7. The CDR3 numbers 16 residues from cysteine through phenylalanine. The DNA is unrecorded. The germline V gene gives CDR1 as SGHTA and CDR2 as FQGTGA.